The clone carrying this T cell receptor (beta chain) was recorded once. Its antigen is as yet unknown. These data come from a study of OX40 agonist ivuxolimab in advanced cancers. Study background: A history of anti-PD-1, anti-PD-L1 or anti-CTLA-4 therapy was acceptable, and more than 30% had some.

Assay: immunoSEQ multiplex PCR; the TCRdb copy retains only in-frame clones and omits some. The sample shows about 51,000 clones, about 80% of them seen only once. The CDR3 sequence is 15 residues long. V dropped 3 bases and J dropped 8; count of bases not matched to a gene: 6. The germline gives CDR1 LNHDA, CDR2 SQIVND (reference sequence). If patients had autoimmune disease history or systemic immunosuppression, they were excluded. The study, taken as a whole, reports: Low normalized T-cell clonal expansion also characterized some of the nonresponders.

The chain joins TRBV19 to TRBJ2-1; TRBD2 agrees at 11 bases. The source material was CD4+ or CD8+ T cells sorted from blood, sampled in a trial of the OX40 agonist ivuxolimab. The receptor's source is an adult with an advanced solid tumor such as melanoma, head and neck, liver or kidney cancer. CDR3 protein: CASSILAGGPDEQFF. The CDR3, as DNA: TGTGCCAGTAGTATCCTAGCGGGGGGCCCCGATGAGCAGTTCTTC.